This TCR beta chain is from a study of beta chain features in type 1 diabetes. Isolated RNA was reverse transcribed in full, so expressed TCRB transcripts were sequenced. Read counts averaged roughly 3.5 million for samples of naive, central memory and regulatory T cells. Assay used: immunoSEQ multiplex PCR; TCRdb lists only in-frame clones, some missing. The sample carries about 150,000 clones, around 10% recorded once. This clone was found a few times. Germline assignment: CDR1 MDHEN and CDR2 SYDVKM. CDR3 size: 14 residues. After removal of 5 bases from V and 8 bases from J, the junction contained 9 bases not matched to a gene. Around 0.12 L of blood, on average, came from one heparinised draw per donor.

The receptor's source is a man younger than 30 in good health. Sequencing used central memory CD4+ T cells from blood. The gene calls are TRBV28 and TRBJ2-1, with TRBD1 matching 7 bases. CDR3 in DNA: TGTGCCAGCAGTGCCCACGACAGGGAGTATGAGCAGTTCTTC. Translation gives CASSAHDREYEQFF.